This T cell receptor beta chain derives from a study of beta chain features in type 1 diabetes. This clone was seen a handful of times. The CDR3 runs to 13 residues. The germline V gene encodes CDR1 MGHDK and CDR2 SYGVNS. V lost 4 bases and J 7 bases, leaving 11 bases between the germline ends. The whole isolated RNA underwent reverse transcription, so sequencing captured expressed TCRB transcripts. The data were produced by immunoSEQ multiplex PCR, yet TCRdb's version contains in-frame clones alone and is incomplete. Here the sample spans some 400,000 clones, more than 13% being singletons. CD4+ naive, central memory, regulatory and stem cell-like memory cells were sorted via CD45RO/CCR7/CD25/CD127/CD95/CD27.

This clonotype originated in a woman between 18 and 30 years old in good health. The specimen sequenced was naive CD4+ T cells from blood. This chain connects TRBV25-1 to TRBJ1-5; D gene ambiguous. The chain's CDR3 is CASSAAGGQPQHF. The CDR3 nucleotides are TGTGCCAGCAGTGCAGCGGGAGGCCAGCCCCAGCATTTT.